This TCR beta chain was sequenced for a study of PD-1 blockade in classical Hodgkin lymphoma. Study as a whole: Nivolumab was administered to patients intravenously at 3 mg/kg every 2 weeks.

V was cut by 1 base and J by 5 bases, with 13 bases left in between. The CDR3 is 15 residues long. The germline gives CDR1 SGHKS, CDR2 YYEKEE (reference sequence). TCRdb's copy holds only in-frame clones and misses some; the assay was immunoSEQ multiplex PCR. There are 40,000 to 65,000 clones in the sample; over 70% occur only once, and around 15% lies in the top ten. This clone was seen just once. Exposure to brentuximab vedotin varied, and each patient had relapsed following autologous stem cell transplantation. This sequence joins TRBV5-5 and TRBJ2-1; tentative D call: TRBD1 (5 bases). This sequence was found in a human donor with classical Hodgkin lymphoma. The input for sequencing was peripheral blood mononuclear cells (PBMCs), taken at baseline. Here the CDR3 reads CASSLRQGMHNEQFF. The CDR3 DNA reads TGTGCCAGCAGCTTGAGGCAGGGAATGCACAATGAGCAGTTCTTC.